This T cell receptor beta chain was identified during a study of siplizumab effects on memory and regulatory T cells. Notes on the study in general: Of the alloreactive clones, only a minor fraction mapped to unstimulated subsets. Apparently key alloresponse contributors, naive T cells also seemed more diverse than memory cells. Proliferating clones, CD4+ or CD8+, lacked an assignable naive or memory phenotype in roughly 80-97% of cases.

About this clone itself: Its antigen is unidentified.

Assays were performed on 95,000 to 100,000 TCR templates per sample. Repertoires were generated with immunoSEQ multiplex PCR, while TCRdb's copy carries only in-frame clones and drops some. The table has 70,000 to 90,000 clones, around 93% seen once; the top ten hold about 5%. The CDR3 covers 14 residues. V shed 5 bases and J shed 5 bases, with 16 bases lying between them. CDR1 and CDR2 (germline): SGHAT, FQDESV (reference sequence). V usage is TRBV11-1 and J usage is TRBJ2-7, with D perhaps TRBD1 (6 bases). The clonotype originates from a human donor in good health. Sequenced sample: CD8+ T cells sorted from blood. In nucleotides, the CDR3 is TGTGCCAGCAGCCCCAGGTCCCAGGGGCACGAGCAGTACTTC. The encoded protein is CASSPRSQGHEQYF.